Sequencing of this T cell receptor beta chain was carried out in a study of T cell responses to AZD1222 COVID-19 vaccine. The CDR3 is made up of 13 amino acids. The V end lost 0 bases, the J end lost 5 bases, and 7 bases lay between the germline ends. The germline V gene has CDR1 SGHDN and CDR2 FVKESK. The table came from immunoSEQ multiplex PCR; TCRdb's copy has only in-frame clones and leaves some out. The sample records about 96,000 clones, about 88% being singletons. A remark on this clone: Its target is unknown.

Study-level results: Regions 160-218 and 743-854 held dominance among vaccine-associated CD4 TCRs, which spanned spike. Of spike-specific TCRs, nearly half reportedly target regions left unmutated in variants.

The chain carries TRBV14 and TRBJ1-2, with D possibly TRBD1 on 5 matching bases. This TCR was sampled from an adult in good health. Source: peripheral blood, taken on day 0 of AZD1222 vaccination. The CDR3, as DNA: TGTGCCAGCAGCCAAGATGGGACTTATGGCTACACCTTC. Its translation: CASSQDGTYGYTF.